This T cell receptor beta chain was identified during a study of regulatory T cells in long-lasting Graves disease. Whole-study context: With positive TSH receptor antibodies and over 5 years of antithyroid drugs, Graves' disease was considered persistent. The study's findings and limits: Blood alone, not thyroid tissue, was studied.

The CDR3 totals 14 residues. The germline gives CDR1 MNHEY, CDR2 SVGAGI. V was clipped by 0 bases and J by 6 bases, with 9 bases between them. Time point here: persistent/refractory GD, antithyroid drugs over 5 years with positive TRAb. From RNA extracted from PBMCs, the TCR library was made. Around 9.8 milliliters of peripheral blood were taken and placed in EDTA tubes. This clonotype was seen at least ten times. Its cognate antigen is unknown. iRepertoire HTBI primers and Arm-PCR of CDR3 regions built TCR beta libraries. In TCRdb, the multiplex PCR reads were re-called with MiXCR into one record per CDR3 protein. The sample has about 470,000 distinct CDR3 sequences, 20% to 25% seen once.

The input for sequencing was peripheral blood mononuclear cells (PBMCs), taken when the disease was refractory, from a patient treated with antithyroid drugs. The gene calls are TRBV6-5 and TRBJ1-5, with D hard to call. The source of this sequence is a female donor with Graves disease. The CDR3 bases are TGTGCCAGCAGTTACTCGCCAGGCGGTCAGCCCCAGCATTTT. This sequence encodes CASSYSPGGQPQHF.